One sample yielded the 28 T cell receptor beta chains listed below, sequenced in a study of cytomegalovirus exposure and HLA in healthy donors. The PCR employed 60 Vbeta primers together with 13 Jbeta primers. The repertoire was sequenced with immunoSEQ multiplex PCR; TCRdb's copy has only in-frame clones and lacks some. The sample lists 90,000 to 95,000 clones; 80% were seen once. Sequencing input: PBMCs. These receptors all stem from a young man in good health and CMV-seronegative.

J is TRBJ2-3 and V is TRBV18; D perhaps matches TRBD2 (6 bases). This CDR3 is built from 14 residues. Trimming pared 3 bases from V and 6 bases from J, leaving 13 bases between. Germline loops: CDR1 KGHSH, CDR2 LQKENI. Here the CDR3 DNA reads TGTGCCAGCTCACCGCGGGGTGGTTTCGATACGCAGTATTTT. Translation gives CASSPRGGFDTQYF. The complete variable domain, with remaining parts taken from reference TRBV18 and TRBJ2-3, reads NAGVMQNPRHLVRRRGQEARLRCSPMKGHSHVYWYRQLPEEGLKFMVYLQKENIIDESGMPKERFSAEFPKEGPSILRIQQVVRGDSAAYFCASSPRGGFDTQYFGPGTRLTVL.

V usage is TRBV5-1 and J usage is TRBJ2-5; the D is unclear. The DNA end is more similar to TRBJ2-7, so the J call may be wrong. This CDR3 has 13 amino acids. Germline CDR1 SGHRS, CDR2 YFSETQ. Here the CDR3 reads CASSLGQVNEQYF. The CDR3 coding sequence is TGCGCCAGCAGCTTGGGTCAGGTGAACGAGCAGTACTTC.

This sequence joins TRBV7-2 and TRBJ2-5, with D unresolved. There are 12 residues in the CDR3. Germline V gene lookup returns CDR1 SGHTA and CDR2 FQGNSA. Trimming left V 5 bases short and J 5 bases short, with 9 bases between. Written as DNA, the CDR3 is TGTGCCAGCAGCCCTTCTTTGGAGACCCAGTACTTC. Translation gives CASSPSLETQYF.

The chain has TRBV5-4 and TRBJ2-7, with 8 positions matching TRBD1. The CDR3 sequence is 14 residues long. Trimming took 5 bases from V and 3 from J; bases not matched to a gene: 7. Germline CDR1 is SGHNT and CDR2 is YYREEE (reference sequence). The CDR3 sequence: CASSLLGQGYEQYF. In DNA, the CDR3 is TGTGCCAGCAGTCTCCTCGGACAGGGCTACGAGCAGTACTTC.

The V call is TRBV5-1, the J call TRBJ2-3; D perhaps matches TRBD1 (6 bases). Germline assignment: CDR1 SGHRS and CDR2 YFSETQ. This CDR3 is 16 amino acids long. Trimming stripped 6 bases from V and 6 bases from J, with 23 bases between. CDR3 loop: CASTERGSHTVDTQYF. Here the CDR3 DNA reads TGCGCCAGCACCGAGAGGGGGTCACACACAGTGGATACGCAGTATTTT.

Only a few counts were recorded for this clone. V is TRBV6-1 and J is TRBJ2-5, with 7 positions matching TRBD1. The CDR3 has 13 amino acids. V shed 8 bases, J shed 5 bases, and the junction held 8 bases outside the gene matches. Germline V gives CDR1 MNHNS, CDR2 SASEGT. Here the CDR3 reads CASSTGKGETQYF. The CDR3 DNA sequence: TGTGCCAGCTCGACAGGGAAAGGGGAGACCCAGTACTTC.

The rearrangement links TRBV27 to TRBJ1-5, with TRBD1 as a possible D gene (5 bases). The V end lost 6 bases, the J end lost 2 bases, and 14 bases lay between the germline ends. The germline CDR1 and CDR2 sequences are MNHEY and SMNVEV (reference sequence). The CDR3 totals 15 residues. CDR3 coding DNA: TGTGCCAGCAGCCCTGCAGGGTTTGGCAATCAGCCCCAGCATTTT. It translates to CASSPAGFGNQPQHF.

J is TRBJ1-1 and V is TRBV19; D may be TRBD1 (6 bases). The CDR3 has 14 amino acids. The ends were cut back, 5 bases at V and 3 bases at J, with 13 bases in the middle. Germline values: CDR1 LNHDA, CDR2 SQIVND (reference sequence). The CDR3 protein is CASSPQGGDTEAFF. CDR3 coding DNA: TGTGCCAGTAGTCCACAGGGTGGGGACACTGAAGCTTTCTTT.

The chain employs TRBV5-1 and TRBJ2-3; the match to TRBD2 covers 8 bases. Germline V gene lookup returns CDR1 SGHRS and CDR2 YFSETQ. Germline trimming cut 0 bases from V and 5 bases from J; bases unmatched to any gene: 11. The CDR3 length is 17 residues. For the CDR3, the DNA is TGCGCCAGCAGCTTGGCCCCTGGGGATAGCGGGGAAGATACGCAGTATTTT. Translating it yields CASSLAPGDSGEDTQYF. Complete variable domain (other parts from reference TRBV5-1 and TRBJ2-3): KAGVTQTPRYLIKTRGQQVTLSCSPISGHRSVSWYQQTPGQGLQFLFEYFSETQRNKGNFPGRFSGRQFSNSRSEMNVSTLELGDSALYLCASSLAPGDSGEDTQYFGPGTRLTVL.

The rearrangement links TRBV19 to TRBJ2-5; 8 positions match TRBD1. The end of the DNA aligns better with TRBJ2-7, so the J call may be wrong. From germline, CDR1 is LNHDA and CDR2 SQIVND (reference sequence). There are 13 residues in the CDR3. CDR3 DNA: TGTGCCAGTCCTCCCGGGACAGGCGACGAGCAGTACTTC. Encoded protein: CASPPGTGDEQYF.

The rearrangement uses TRBV5-1 and TRBJ1-4, with D tentatively TRBD1 (6 bases). CDR1 and CDR2 from the germline V gene are SGHRS and YFSETQ. Trimming took 2 bases from V and 8 from J, leaving 13 bases between them. CDR3 size: 14 residues. CDR3 amino acids: CASSFGPGGEKLFF. The CDR3 nucleotides are TGCGCCAGCAGCTTTGGTCCGGGGGGCGAAAAACTGTTTTTT.

J is TRBJ1-5 and V is TRBV30; 7 nucleotides agree with TRBD1. The CDR3 contains 14 residues. Per the germline V gene, CDR1 is GTSNPN and CDR2 is SVGIG (reference sequence). V lost 2 bases to trimming and J lost 7 bases; unmatched junction nucleotides: 8. The CDR3 nucleotides read TGTGCCTGGAGTAAGGGGGCTCCGGGGCAGCCCCAGCATTTT. It yields the protein CAWSKGAPGQPQHF.

This chain uses TRBV4-2 with TRBJ2-7; no definite D call. CDR1 LGHNA and CDR2 YNFKEQ come from the germline V gene. This CDR3 region has 14 residues. V gave up 4 bases and J gave up 0 bases, with 10 bases separating them. In DNA form, the CDR3 reads TGTGCCAGCAGCCCAGAATCTTTCTCCTACGAGCAGTACTTC. Translating gives CASSPESFSYEQYF.

The rearrangement links TRBV2 to TRBJ2-3, with no clear D. Trimming stripped 6 bases from V and 2 bases from J, with 12 bases between. The CDR3 covers 14 residues. CDR1 is SNHLY and CDR2 is FYNNEI in the germline V gene. The DNA of the CDR3 is TGTGCCAGCAGCGTGGAGACCTTCACAGATACGCAGTATTTT. Amino acid sequence: CASSVETFTDTQYF.

This chain links TRBV6-6 with TRBJ1-2, with TRBD1 identical over 7 bases. Germline assignment: CDR1 MNHNY and CDR2 SVGAGI (reference sequence). CDR3 size: 16 residues. V shed 4 bases and J 8 bases; nucleotides not matched to a gene: 16. The CDR3: CASSSFHRGESFGYTF. CDR3 DNA: TGTGCCAGCAGTTCCTTCCACAGGGGCGAGTCCTTCGGCTACACCTTC.

The chain joins TRBV2 to TRBJ1-5; the match to TRBD1 covers 9 bases. CDR1 is SNHLY and CDR2 is FYNNEI in the germline V gene. The length of the CDR3 is 15 residues. J gave up 5 bases and V 3 bases, and 5 bases lay outside the gene matches. The CDR3 spells CASSDHRGQYQPQHF. The CDR3 nucleotides read TGTGCCAGCAGTGATCACAGGGGGCAGTATCAGCCCCAGCATTTT.

The chain uses TRBV4-1 and TRBJ2-7, with 9 positions matching TRBD2. This CDR3 has 15 residues. V lost 0 bases and J lost 7; bases outside the gene matches: 7. Germline CDR1 reads MGHRA; CDR2 reads YSYEKL. The CDR3 DNA follows: TGCGCCAGCAGCCAAGAGTTTGCGGGGGGGCGAGAGCAGTACTTC. Encoded protein: CASSQEFAGGREQYF.

The rearrangement uses TRBV30 and TRBJ2-1; 7 nucleotides agree with TRBD1. Germline CDR1 and CDR2: GTSNPN and SVGIG (reference sequence). The V and J ends lost 0 bases and 0 bases, in that order; junction bases with no gene match: 2. CDR3 length: 15 residues. Written as DNA, the CDR3 is TGTGCCTGGAGTGTAGACAGGGTCTCCTACAATGAGCAGTTCTTC. This codes for CAWSVDRVSYNEQFF.

This clone was counted a few times. This rearrangement joins TRBV10-3 to TRBJ2-7; the D gene is possibly TRBD1 (6 bases). The CDR3 consists of 12 residues. Germline values: CDR1 ENHRY, CDR2 SYGVKD. Between the trimmed V and J ends, which lost 5 bases and 3 bases, there was a span of 8 bases. CDR3 amino acids: CAISPDSYEQYF. The CDR3 DNA follows: TGTGCCATCAGTCCGGACAGCTACGAGCAGTACTTC.

This rearrangement joins TRBV2 to TRBJ2-1, with a weak D call TRBD2 (5 bases). Germline CDR1 and CDR2: SNHLY and FYNNEI. The CDR3 runs to 14 residues. V lost 6 bases and J lost 0, with 9 bases in between. CDR3 nucleotides: TGTGCCAGCAGAATAGGGAGCTCCTACAATGAGCAGTTCTTC. Its translation is CASRIGSSYNEQFF.

V and J are TRBV11-2 and TRBJ2-5; perhaps TRBD1 as D (5 bases). Germline-derived CDR1 and CDR2 are SGHAT and FQNNGV. V was pared by 5 bases and J by 1 base, with 8 bases between. CDR3 length: 13 residues. The CDR3 nucleotides read TGTGCCAGCAGCACGGACACCCAAGAGACCCAGTACTTC. Translated: CASSTDTQETQYF.

The rearrangement links TRBV9 to TRBJ2-1; 8 positions agree with TRBD1. This CDR3 has 19 amino acids. Germline CDR1 reads SGDLS; CDR2 reads YYNGEE. Unmatched junction bases numbered 15, after V lost 4 bases and J lost 0 bases. This CDR3 is CASSPRGDRPSSSYNEQFF. The DNA of the CDR3 is TGTGCCAGCAGCCCTCGAGGGGACAGGCCTTCGAGCTCCTACAATGAGCAGTTCTTC.

This clone was counted once. The genes are TRBV6-5 and TRBJ1-2; 8 bases are shared with TRBD1. V shed 6 bases, J shed 4 bases, and the junction held 7 bases outside the gene matches. The germline V gene encodes CDR1 MNHEY and CDR2 SVGAGI. The CDR3 has 14 residues. CDR3 sequence reads: CASRLGTGSYGYTF. The CDR3 DNA reads as TGTGCCAGCAGGCTCGGGACAGGAAGCTATGGCTACACCTTC.

The CDR3 nucleotides read TGTGCCAGCAGAGGACGGGGGGCGTATACTGAAGCTTTCTTT. Residues: CASRGRGAYTEAFF. The chain couples TRBV2 to TRBJ1-1; D is perhaps TRBD1 (6 bases). Germline CDR1 and CDR2: SNHLY and FYNNEI. The CDR3 runs 14 residues. Trimming pared 6 bases from V and 5 bases from J, leaving 16 bases between.

The rearrangement joins TRBV13 to TRBJ1-1, with 9 bases fitting TRBD1. The CDR3 covers 13 residues. The V and J ends lost 5 bases and 8 bases, in that order; junction bases with no gene match: 6. Germline CDR1 is PRHDT and CDR2 is FYEKMQ (reference sequence). The CDR3 protein is CASSPGTGKEAFF. Written as DNA, the CDR3 is TGTGCCAGCAGCCCCGGGACAGGGAAAGAAGCTTTCTTT.

The J gene is TRBJ2-1, the V gene TRBV4-1; TRBD2 matches 10 bases. V trimming: 2 bases; J trimming: 9 bases; junction bases outside the gene matches: 10. The CDR3 extends over 16 amino acids. Germline CDR1 MGHRA, CDR2 YSYEKL. The CDR3 sequence: CASSQIFSGGLGEQFF. CDR3 DNA: TGCGCCAGCAGCCAAATTTTTAGCGGGGGGCTGGGTGAGCAGTTCTTC.

The V and J genes are TRBV5-1 and TRBJ2-7; weak D call: TRBD1 (5 bases). The germline CDR1 and CDR2 sequences are SGHRS and YFSETQ. V shed 6 bases and J shed 0 bases, with 22 bases lying between them. The CDR3 contains 17 residues. The CDR3 spells CASTADGYGASSYEQYF. The DNA of the CDR3 is TGCGCCAGCACCGCCGACGGGTATGGGGCGAGCTCCTACGAGCAGTACTTC.

This chain uses TRBV7-9 with TRBJ2-5; TRBD2 might be the D (6 bases). V was shortened by 5 bases and J by 3 bases, with 13 bases between the two germline ends. This CDR3 has 14 amino acids. Germline lookup yields CDR1 SEHNR and CDR2 FQNEAQ (reference sequence). Here the CDR3 reads CASSPGTPKETQYF. As DNA, the CDR3 is TGTGCCAGCAGCCCCGGGACTCCAAAAGAGACCCAGTACTTC.